This is a list of T cell receptor beta chains from one sample in a study of STAT5B mutations in CD4+ large granular lymphocyte leukemia. Assay: immunoSEQ multiplex PCR; the TCRdb copy retains only in-frame clones and omits some. The sample has tens of thousands of clones, 78% seen once; the top ten hold about 2.5%. The sequenced sample was CD4+ T cells from blood buffy coats. The receptors shown here come from a human donor in good health. CDR3s include the opening cysteine and the closing phenylalanine or tryptophan. The D gene is left open where the match is weak. Clone size is stated in some rows and not others, as once, few, many or a class when expanded.

j_gene: TRBJ2-2; v_gene: TRBV18; d_gene: NA; abundance: NA; CDR3aa: CASSSRQMANTGELFF; CDR3nt: TGTGCCAGCTCATCACGACAGATGGCGAACACCGGGGAGCTGTTTTTT
j_gene: TRBJ2-3; v_gene: TRBV5-1; d_gene: NA; abundance: NA; CDR3aa: CASSGSGSTDTQYF; CDR3nt: TGCGCCAGCAGCGGTAGCGGCAGCACAGATACGCAGTATTTT
j_gene: TRBJ2-2; v_gene: TRBV5-1; d_gene: NA; abundance: NA; CDR3aa: CASSLVSGADTGELFF; CDR3nt: TGCGCCAGCAGCTTAGTTTCGGGGGCCGACACCGGGGAGCTGTTTTTT
j_gene: TRBJ2-5; v_gene: TRBV27; d_gene: NA; abundance: NA; CDR3aa: CASSLLPAKETQYF; CDR3nt: TGTGCCAGCAGTTTATTACCGGCAAAAGAGACCCAGTACTTC
j_gene: TRBJ1-2; v_gene: TRBV6-6; d_gene: NA; abundance: NA; CDR3aa: CASSYQGNYGYTF; CDR3nt: TGTGCCAGCAGTTATCAGGGGAACTATGGCTACACCTTC
j_gene: TRBJ2-3; v_gene: TRBV6-5; d_gene: TRBD2; abundance: NA; CDR3aa: CASSYAGLGTDTQYF; CDR3nt: TGTGCCAGCAGTTACGCGGGACTAGGCACAGATACGCAGTATTTT
j_gene: TRBJ2-1; v_gene: TRBV10-3; d_gene: NA; abundance: NA; CDR3aa: CAISPGETYNEQFF; CDR3nt: TGTGCCATCAGTCCGGGAGAAACCTACAATGAGCAGTTCTTC
j_gene: TRBJ2-7; v_gene: TRBV30; d_gene: TRBD1; abundance: NA; CDR3aa: CAWSVPGGPLRYEQYF; CDR3nt: TGTGCCTGGAGTGTACCAGGGGGCCCCCTACGCTACGAGCAGTACTTC
j_gene: TRBJ1-2; v_gene: TRBV7-9; d_gene: NA; abundance: few; CDR3aa: CASSLAGARYGYTF; CDR3nt: TGTGCCAGCAGCTTAGCGGGGGCCAGATATGGCTACACCTTC
j_gene: TRBJ2-2; v_gene: TRBV2; d_gene: NA; abundance: NA; CDR3aa: CASSPGQTGELFF; CDR3nt: TGTGCCAGCAGCCCCGGACAGACCGGGGAGCTGTTTTTT
j_gene: TRBJ2-1; v_gene: TRBV5-1; d_gene: NA; abundance: NA; CDR3aa: CASSLRGADLGEQFF; CDR3nt: TGCGCCAGCAGCTTAAGGGGGGCAGATCTAGGTGAGCAGTTCTTC
j_gene: TRBJ2-3; v_gene: TRBV27; d_gene: TRBD2; abundance: NA; CDR3aa: CASREIAGGGDTQYF; CDR3nt: TGTGCCAGCAGGGAAATAGCGGGGGGGGGAGATACGCAGTATTTT
j_gene: TRBJ2-5; v_gene: TRBV18; d_gene: NA; abundance: once; CDR3aa: CASSPRETQYF; CDR3nt: TGTGCCAGCTCCCCTCGGGAGACCCAGTACTTC
j_gene: TRBJ2-5; v_gene: TRBV10-2; d_gene: TRBD2; abundance: NA; CDR3aa: CASSATSAKGETQYF; CDR3nt: TGCGCCAGCAGTGCGACTAGCGCGAAAGGGGAGACCCAGTACTTC
j_gene: TRBJ1-4; v_gene: TRBV21-1; d_gene: NA; abundance: NA; CDR3aa: CASSLKLFF; CDR3nt: TGTGCCAGCTCCCTAAAACTGTTTTTT
j_gene: TRBJ1-2; v_gene: TRBV5-1; d_gene: TRBD1; abundance: NA; CDR3aa: CASSFLGGTEPSNYGYTF; CDR3nt: TGCGCCAGCAGCTTCCTAGGAGGGACAGAACCATCTAACTATGGCTACACCTTC
j_gene: TRBJ1-5; v_gene: TRBV6-6; d_gene: NA; abundance: few; CDR3aa: CASSGTQVNQPQHF; CDR3nt: TGTGCCAGCAGTGGGACCCAAGTGAATCAGCCCCAGCATTTT
j_gene: TRBJ2-7; v_gene: TRBV7-9; d_gene: NA; abundance: NA; CDR3aa: CASSLARQNEQYF; CDR3nt: TGTGCCAGCAGCTTAGCGAGACAGAACGAGCAGTACTTC
j_gene: TRBJ2-1; v_gene: TRBV28; d_gene: NA; abundance: NA; CDR3aa: CATAREWNYNEQFF; CDR3nt: TGTGCCACCGCGAGGGAGTGGAATTACAATGAGCAGTTCTTC
j_gene: TRBJ1-3; v_gene: TRBV6-6; d_gene: NA; abundance: NA; CDR3aa: CASRNRNTIYF; CDR3nt: TGTGCCAGCAGAAATCGAAACACCATATATTTT
j_gene: TRBJ2-3; v_gene: TRBV5-1; d_gene: TRBD2; abundance: NA; CDR3aa: CASSLTSGTDTQYF; CDR3nt: TGCGCCAGCAGCTTGACTAGCGGCACAGATACGCAGTATTTT
j_gene: TRBJ2-2; v_gene: TRBV27; d_gene: NA; abundance: NA; CDR3aa: CASSYPKKASGELFF; CDR3nt: TGTGCCAGCAGTTACCCGAAAAAGGCGTCCGGGGAGCTGTTTTTT
j_gene: TRBJ1-1; v_gene: TRBV6-5; d_gene: NA; abundance: few; CDR3aa: CASSYSQGPTEAFF; CDR3nt: TGTGCCAGCAGTTACTCTCAAGGGCCCACTGAAGCTTTCTTT
j_gene: TRBJ2-7; v_gene: TRBV6-1; d_gene: NA; abundance: NA; CDR3aa: CASSELGLGYEQYF; CDR3nt: TGTGCCAGCAGTGAACTAGGGTTGGGATACGAGCAGTACTTC
j_gene: TRBJ2-7; v_gene: TRBV18; d_gene: NA; abundance: NA; CDR3aa: CASSPPGGSYEQYF; CDR3nt: TGTGCCAGCTCACCACCAGGGGGCTCCTACGAGCAGTACTTC
j_gene: TRBJ2-3; v_gene: TRBV19; d_gene: NA; abundance: NA; CDR3aa: CASNQGRASTDTQYF; CDR3nt: TGTGCCAGTAATCAGGGCCGGGCTAGCACAGATACGCAGTATTTT
j_gene: TRBJ1-6; v_gene: TRBV9; d_gene: NA; abundance: NA; CDR3aa: CASSVAEMGGSSYNSPLHF; CDR3nt: TGTGCCAGCAGCGTAGCTGAGATGGGGGGGAGCTCCTATAATTCACCCCTCCACTTT
j_gene: TRBJ1-2; v_gene: TRBV5-6; d_gene: TRBD1; abundance: NA; CDR3aa: CASNKGQPNYGYTF; CDR3nt: TGTGCCAGCAACAAGGGACAGCCTAACTATGGCTACACCTTC
j_gene: TRBJ2-7; v_gene: TRBV6-5; d_gene: TRBD2; abundance: NA; CDR3aa: CASSYSFRGGPYEQYF; CDR3nt: TGTGCCAGCAGTTACTCGTTTCGGGGGGGGCCCTACGAGCAGTACTTC
j_gene: TRBJ2-1; v_gene: TRBV2; d_gene: NA; abundance: NA; CDR3aa: CASSRETLSYNEQFF; CDR3nt: TGTGCCAGCAGTCGGGAGACCCTCTCCTACAATGAGCAGTTCTTC
j_gene: TRBJ2-2; v_gene: TRBV19; d_gene: NA; abundance: NA; CDR3aa: CASSKQATVTGELFF; CDR3nt: TGTGCCAGTAGTAAACAGGCGACGGTCACCGGGGAGCTGTTTTTT
j_gene: TRBJ1-4; v_gene: TRBV19; d_gene: NA; abundance: NA; CDR3aa: CASTTGGGLGNEKLFF; CDR3nt: TGTGCCAGTACCACGGGAGGGGGTCTCGGTAATGAAAAACTGTTTTTT
j_gene: TRBJ1-4; v_gene: TRBV5-6; d_gene: NA; abundance: NA; CDR3aa: CASSLGQAKLFF; CDR3nt: TGTGCCAGCAGCTTGGGACAGGCGAAACTGTTTTTT
j_gene: TRBJ1-4; v_gene: TRBV7-8; d_gene: NA; abundance: NA; CDR3aa: CASRDRGGSNEKLFF; CDR3nt: TGTGCCAGCAGGGACCGGGGGGGGTCTAATGAAAAACTGTTTTTT
j_gene: TRBJ1-5; v_gene: TRBV7-9; d_gene: NA; abundance: NA; CDR3aa: CASSSQGSQPQHF; CDR3nt: TGTGCCAGCAGCTCACAGGGTTCTCAGCCCCAGCATTTT